In this sample, the clone carrying this T cell receptor beta chain turned up many times. This sample is part of a study of T cells in Graves' hyperthyroidism and ophthalmopathy. Amplification yielded TCR beta CDR3 regions, with RNA transcripts as the source. An initial round of RT-PCR targeting the TCR CDR3 relied on the HTBI primer set. TCRdb independently ran MiXCR on the multiplex PCR reads; one entry per CDR3 protein. The top ten clones hold less than 20% of a sample with some 500,000 distinct CDR3 sequences, around 15% of them seen once. Absent ophthalmopathy progression within 18 months defined stable Graves' hyperthyroidism. V dropped 2 bases and J dropped 10 bases, with 2 bases sitting between them. This CDR3 is built from 8 residues. Germline V gene data show CDR1 as SQVTM and CDR2 as ANQGSEA.

Sequenced: blood. The TCR originated in a woman aged 18-35 years with Graves' hyperthyroidism. V is TRBV29-1 and J is TRBJ1-1; D call uncertain. CDR3 bases: TGCAGCGTTGAAACAGCTTTCTTT. This translates into CSVETAFF.